These 30 T cell receptor beta chains came from one sample sequenced in a study of T cell responses to AZD1222 COVID-19 vaccine. Some clones are missing from TCRdb's copy, which holds only in-frame ones; the method was immunoSEQ multiplex PCR. The repertoire holds roughly 140,000 clones, 88% seen once, with 2.5% to 3.5% in the top ten. The source material was peripheral blood, sampled 28 days after the second AZD1222 dose. The receptors were sampled from an adult who received the AZD1222 COVID-19 vaccine.

This sequence joins TRBV5-4 and TRBJ1-1; D possibly corresponds to TRBD1 (5 bases). Germline CDR1 SGHNT, CDR2 YYREEE (reference sequence). The CDR3 extends over 15 amino acids. Between the trimmed V and J ends, which lost 3 bases and 5 bases, there was a span of 17 bases. DNA for the CDR3: TGTGCCAGCAGCTCCCGGGGGATGATAAGGACTGAAGCTTTCTTT. Amino acids: CASSSRGMIRTEAFF.

The chain is built from TRBV13 and TRBJ1-1, with a weak D call TRBD1 (5 bases). In germline, CDR1 is PRHDT, CDR2 FYEKMQ (reference sequence). The CDR3 runs to 16 residues. The germline V and J ends were trimmed by 5 bases and 0 bases, with 16 bases remaining between them. The CDR3 sequence is CASSPNGDGMNTEAFF. CDR3 sequence (DNA): TGTGCCAGCAGCCCTAACGGGGACGGGATGAACACTGAAGCTTTCTTT.

The chain has TRBV11-2 and TRBJ2-1; no clear D gene. The CDR3 consists of 13 residues. CDR1 is SGHAT, CDR2 FQNNGV, per germline. Trimming removed 2 bases at V and 8 bases at J, with 10 bases between. CDR3 residues: CASSLRPSDEQFF. DNA for the CDR3: TGTGCCAGCAGCTTAAGGCCCAGTGATGAGCAGTTCTTC.

The V gene is TRBV12-5, the J gene TRBJ1-5; perhaps TRBD1 as D (6 bases). CDR3 length: 13 amino acids. CDR1 and CDR2 from the germline V gene are LGHNT and FRNRAP. V lost 7 bases, J lost 7 bases, and 14 bases lay in between. This CDR3 is CASAVGGLQPQHF. CDR3 nucleotide sequence: TGTGCTAGTGCGGTCGGGGGGCTGCAGCCCCAGCATTTT.

This clone was detected once. The chain recombines TRBV18 with TRBJ2-7; TRBD1 might be the D (5 bases). Germline V gene lookup returns CDR1 KGHSH and CDR2 LQKENI. The CDR3 is made up of 12 amino acids. The V end was cut by 3 bases, the J end by 2 bases, with 5 bases between. The CDR3 nucleotides are TGTGCCAGCTCACCGACAGCCTACGAGCAGTACTTC. Amino acid sequence: CASSPTAYEQYF. The whole variable domain, filled in from reference TRBV18 and TRBJ2-7, reads NAGVMQNPRHLVRRRGQEARLRCSPMKGHSHVYWYRQLPEEGLKFMVYLQKENIIDESGMPKERFSAEFPKEGPSILRIQQVVRGDSAAYFCASSPTAYEQYFGPGTRLTVT.

The gene calls are TRBV30 and TRBJ2-7; 7 positions agree with TRBD2. Unmatched junction bases numbered 12, after V lost 4 bases and J lost 6 bases. The CDR3 sequence is 14 residues long. The germline V gene has CDR1 GTSNPN and CDR2 SVGIG (reference sequence). The CDR3 protein is CAWTHGLGVFEQYF. The CDR3 bases are TGTGCCTGGACTCACGGACTAGGTGTTTTCGAGCAGTACTTC. Full variable domain (rest looked up from reference TRBV30 and TRBJ2-7): SQTIHQWPATLVQPVGSPLSLECTVEGTSNPNLYWYRQAAGRGLQLLFYSVGIGQISSEVPQNLSASRPQDRQFILSSKKLLLSDSGFYLCAWTHGLGVFEQYFGPGTRLTVT.

J is TRBJ1-1 and V is TRBV30; 10 bases agree with TRBD1. Germline V CDR1 and CDR2: GTSNPN, SVGIG (reference sequence). Unmatched junction bases numbered 9, after V lost 2 bases and J lost 6 bases. This CDR3 contains 15 residues. CDR3 in amino acids: CAWSREDRGLPEAFF. The DNA of the CDR3 is TGTGCCTGGAGTAGGGAGGACAGGGGGTTGCCTGAAGCTTTCTTT.

This clone was counted between two and nine times. V and J are TRBV19 and TRBJ2-5; 8 bases agree with TRBD1. Trimming took 3 bases from V and 5 from J; bases not matched to a gene: 11. The length of the CDR3 is 16 residues. Germline V gene data show CDR1 as LNHDA and CDR2 as SQIVND (reference sequence). The CDR3 nucleotides read TGTGCCAGTAGTATTAGTGGCCAGGGGGCCCATGAGACCCAGTACTTC. It yields the protein CASSISGQGAHETQYF.

The chain recombines TRBV6-1 with TRBJ1-1, with D possibly being TRBD1 (6 bases). There are 16 residues in the CDR3. Germline lookup yields CDR1 MNHNS and CDR2 SASEGT. The V end was cut by 1 base, the J end by 1 base, with 13 bases between. CDR3 amino acids: CASSEGDTGTNTEAFF. The CDR3 nucleotides read TGTGCCAGCAGTGAAGGTGACACAGGGACGAACACTGAAGCTTTCTTT.

J is TRBJ2-7 and V is TRBV20-1; D uncertain. Germline V gene lookup returns CDR1 DFQATT and CDR2 SNEGSKA (reference sequence). The length of the CDR3 is 12 residues. Between the trimmed V and J ends, which lost 3 bases and 1 base, there was a span of 7 bases. Here the CDR3 reads CSASPASYEQYF. DNA of the CDR3: TGCAGTGCTAGTCCGGCTTCCTACGAGCAGTACTTC.

Of note for this clone: The germline gene is not matched at one end of the junction; a read error may be the cause. The chain employs TRBV5-4 and TRBJ2-5; the D gene is possibly TRBD2 (7 bases). CDR1 is SGHNT, CDR2 YYREEE, per germline (reference sequence). The CDR3 loop spans 16 amino acids. The CDR3 spells CASSLGGQGRFETQYF. In DNA form, the CDR3 reads TGTGCCAGCAGTTTGGGGGGGCAGGGCCGGTTTGAGACCCAGTACTTC.

CDR3 amino acids: CASSRGQGGTDTQYF. The CDR3 nucleotides are TGTGCCAGCAGCCGCGGACAGGGGGGAACAGATACGCAGTATTTT. The chain combines TRBV5-8 with TRBJ2-3; the match to TRBD1 covers 10 bases. J gave up 3 bases and V 4 bases, and 5 bases lay outside the gene matches. Germline V gene sequence: CDR1 SGHTS, CDR2 YDEGEE. This CDR3 has 15 amino acids.

V and J are TRBV10-1 and TRBJ1-6; perhaps TRBD1 as D (5 bases). The germline V gene has CDR1 WNHNN and CDR2 SYGVQD (reference sequence). The CDR3 length is 19 residues. The ends were cut back, 10 bases at V and 5 bases at J, with 30 bases in the middle. The CDR3 DNA is TGCGCCACCACGGACTCTTCTAGGGGTAGACGGACTAATAATTCACCCCTCCACTTT. Protein product: CATTDSSRGRRTNNSPLHF.

The chain employs TRBV4-1 and TRBJ2-5; 11 positions match TRBD2. Germline CDR1 reads MGHRA; CDR2 reads YSYEKL. The CDR3 extends over 15 amino acids. V lost 3 bases, J lost 3 bases, and 3 bases stayed unmatched. The CDR3 sequence is CASSHNSGREETQYF. In DNA form, the CDR3 reads TGCGCCAGCAGCCATAATAGCGGGAGGGAAGAGACCCAGTACTTC.

This clone came up once. The chain carries TRBV7-2 and TRBJ1-1; D ambiguous. This CDR3 has 11 residues. V gave up 4 bases and J gave up 8 bases, with 8 bases separating them. CDR1 is SGHTA, CDR2 FQGNSA, per germline. CDR3 region: CASSWVNEAFF. CDR3 coding DNA: TGTGCCAGCAGCTGGGTAAACGAAGCTTTCTTT.

The chain couples TRBV30 to TRBJ1-1; possible D gene TRBD1, 6 bases. V was shortened by 5 bases and J by 1 base, with 14 bases between the two germline ends. Germline V CDR1 and CDR2: GTSNPN, SVGIG (reference sequence). The CDR3 loop spans 14 amino acids. As DNA, the CDR3 is TGTGCCTGGTCCGGGGGCGGGAAGAACACTGAAGCTTTCTTT. It specifies CAWSGGGKNTEAFF.

J is TRBJ2-1 and V is TRBV24-1, with TRBD1 as a possible D gene (5 bases). Trimming left V 5 bases short and J 2 bases short, with 6 bases between. Germline lookup yields CDR1 KGHDR and CDR2 SFDVKD. The CDR3 runs to 13 residues. The CDR3 region is CATSVGAYNEQFF. DNA for the CDR3: TGTGCCACCAGTGTAGGGGCCTACAATGAGCAGTTCTTC.

The chain employs TRBV3-1 (or the pseudogene TRBV3-2) and TRBJ2-7; no firm D call. The V gene's germline CDR1 is LGHDT and CDR2 YNNKEL (reference sequence). CDR3 length: 15 amino acids. Trimming stripped 5 bases from V and 2 bases from J, with 16 bases between. The CDR3: CASSSTESPAYEQYF. As DNA, the CDR3 is TGTGCCAGCAGCTCTACAGAATCACCCGCCTACGAGCAGTACTTC.

This clone turned up a few times. The genes are TRBV4-3 and TRBJ1-4; TRBD1 is a possible D gene (5 bases). The ends were cut back, 8 bases at V and 6 bases at J, with 16 bases in the middle. CDR1 and CDR2 from the germline V gene are LGHNA and YSLEER. The CDR3 extends over 14 amino acids. The CDR3 DNA follows: TGCGCCAGCTCAATCGGACGGGGGGATGAAAAACTGTTTTTT. This codes for CASSIGRGDEKLFF.

CDR3 sequence: CARSFGRDQLVNTEAFF. CDR3 DNA: TGTGCCAGAAGCTTTGGAAGGGATCAGTTGGTGAACACTGAAGCTTTCTTT. The rearrangement uses TRBV5-3 and TRBJ1-1, with unresolved D. TRBV5-3 is labeled an ORF, and its function is uncertain. This CDR3 is built from 17 residues. V lost 2 bases and J lost 0, with 17 bases in between.

The gene calls are TRBV30 and TRBJ2-7; D assignment may be TRBD1 or TRBD2 (6 bases each). Germline loops: CDR1 GTSNPN, CDR2 SVGIG (reference sequence). The CDR3 has 16 amino acids. The germline V and J ends were trimmed by 3 bases and 2 bases, with 20 bases remaining between them. CDR3 region: CAWRREGGNIAYEQYF. The CDR3 DNA follows: TGTGCCTGGAGAAGGGAAGGGGGGAACATCGCCTACGAGCAGTACTTC. Together with reference TRBV30 and TRBJ2-7, the CDR3 gives the full variable domain: SQTIHQWPATLVQPVGSPLSLECTVEGTSNPNLYWYRQAAGRGLQLLFYSVGIGQISSEVPQNLSASRPQDRQFILSSKKLLLSDSGFYLCAWRREGGNIAYEQYFGPGTRLTVT.

V gene TRBV12-3 or TRBV12-4 combines with J gene TRBJ2-7; no clear D gene. V was clipped by 3 bases and J by 6 bases, with 6 bases between them. The CDR3 is made up of 11 amino acids. The CDR3 bases are TGTGCCAGCAGTTTTAAGAGCGAGCAGTACTTC. It codes for CASSFKSEQYF.

This chain joins TRBV7-2 and TRBJ2-7; TRBD2 aligns across 7 bases. The CDR3 has 14 residues. Germline CDR1 and CDR2: SGHTA and FQGNSA. With V trimmed by 5 bases and J by 2 bases, 6 bases remained unmatched. DNA for the CDR3: TGTGCCAGCAGCCCTGGGGAGGGGCCCTACGAGCAGTACTTC. This codes for CASSPGEGPYEQYF.

The rearrangement links TRBV30 to TRBJ1-1, with unresolved D. The length of the CDR3 is 18 residues. From germline, CDR1 is GTSNPN and CDR2 SVGIG (reference sequence). V lost 7 bases and J lost 5, with 32 bases in between. The CDR3 DNA reads TGTGCCTCGGTTGTACTCCCCGGGATCCTGAACCTGGGGACTGAAGCTTTCTTT. Residues: CASVVLPGILNLGTEAFF.

The chain combines TRBV6-5 with TRBJ1-3, with TRBD1 as a possible D gene (5 bases). Trimming cost V 9 bases and J 6 bases, with 18 bases left between them. Germline V gene data show CDR1 as MNHEY and CDR2 as SVGAGI. There are 14 residues in the CDR3. The CDR3 protein is CASTVGPLENTIYF. In DNA, the CDR3 is TGTGCCAGTACTGTGGGACCGCTGGAAAACACCATATATTTT.

A single count supports this clone. The V and J genes are TRBV7-2 and TRBJ1-6, with a weak D call TRBD1 (6 bases). This CDR3 has 15 residues. Trimming took off 2 bases at V and 6 bases at J, with 11 bases between the two ends. Looked up from germline, CDR1 is SGHTA and CDR2 is FQGNSA. CDR3 bases: TGTGCCAGCAGCTTAACAGGGTTTTCTAATTCACCCCTCCACTTT. It yields the protein CASSLTGFSNSPLHF.

This clone was seen once. The chain links TRBV18 to TRBJ2-1; 7 bases fit TRBD1. This CDR3 spans 17 amino acids. V dropped 1 base and J dropped 3; count of bases not matched to a gene: 9. Germline V gene lookup returns CDR1 KGHSH and CDR2 LQKENI. The CDR3 region is CASSPRLTGAGYNEQFF. CDR3 sequence (DNA): TGTGCCAGCTCACCACGGCTTACAGGGGCTGGCTACAATGAGCAGTTCTTC.

The genes are TRBV7-3 and TRBJ1-3; TRBD1 might be the D (5 bases). Germline-derived CDR1 and CDR2 are SGHTA and FQGTGA. Trimming left V 3 bases short and J 0 bases short, with 9 bases between. This CDR3 is built from 15 residues. CDR3 sequence: CASSLEGRSGNTIYF. The CDR3 DNA sequence: TGTGCCAGCAGCTTGGAGGGGCGCTCTGGAAACACCATATATTTT.

This chain connects TRBV11-2 to TRBJ2-3; weak D call: TRBD2 (5 bases). Germline V gives CDR1 SGHAT, CDR2 FQNNGV. The CDR3 contains 14 residues. V lost 5 bases to trimming and J lost 5 bases, with 14 bases between them. CDR3 sequence reads: CASSGSGGRDTQYF. In DNA, the CDR3 is TGTGCCAGCAGCGGGTCCGGAGGACGAGATACGCAGTATTTT.

A few counts support this clone. V is TRBV28 and J is TRBJ1-3; D gene ambiguous. Looked up from germline, CDR1 is MDHEN and CDR2 is SYDVKM. The V and J ends lost 5 bases and 0 bases respectively, with 11 bases between them. The CDR3 extends over 15 amino acids. The CDR3 loop is CASSPPTGSGNTIYF. CDR3 in DNA: TGTGCCAGCAGTCCCCCGACTGGCTCTGGAAACACCATATATTTT.